This passage covers 17 T cell receptor beta chains from one sample sequenced in a study of cytomegalovirus exposure and HLA in healthy donors. PCR primers comprised 60 Vbeta and 13 Jbeta primers. Libraries were prepared by immunoSEQ multiplex PCR; TCRdb keeps only in-frame clonotypes and omits some of them. The sample carries around 130,000 clones, around 79% recorded once. Material: PBMCs. All receptors come from a woman in her forties in good health and CMV-seropositive.

The CDR3 sequence: CASSLWGTSGIAEQFF. The CDR3 DNA follows: TGTGCCAGCAGCCTCTGGGGGACTAGCGGGATTGCTGAGCAGTTCTTC. The rearrangement links TRBV27 to TRBJ2-1; 13 bases fit TRBD2. J gave up 9 bases and V 6 bases, and 11 bases lay outside the gene matches. This CDR3 region has 16 residues. Germline V gene sequence: CDR1 MNHEY, CDR2 SMNVEV (reference sequence).

The chain has TRBV6-4 and TRBJ2-2; the D is unclear. CDR1 MRHNA and CDR2 SNTAGT come from the germline V gene. This CDR3 contains 14 residues. Trimming shortened V by 4 bases and J by 4 bases, and 10 bases separated the two germline ends. As DNA, the CDR3 is TGTGCCAGCAGTGTATCCCCGAGCACCGGGGAGCTGTTTTTT. It encodes CASSVSPSTGELFF.

This clone was seen a handful of times. The rearrangement links TRBV7-9 to TRBJ2-7; 10 positions agree with TRBD1. Germline loops: CDR1 SEHNR, CDR2 FQNEAQ (reference sequence). The CDR3 spans 14 residues. Trimming removed 4 bases from V and 7 bases from J; junction bases left unmatched: 7. The CDR3 loop is CASSSLTGGWEQYF. The CDR3 DNA is TGTGCCAGCAGCTCCTTGACAGGGGGCTGGGAGCAGTACTTC.

This chain connects TRBV7-2 to TRBJ2-7, with 7 bases identical to TRBD2. Per the germline V gene, CDR1 is SGHTA and CDR2 is FQGNSA. This CDR3 contains 13 residues. V gave up 6 bases and J gave up 5 bases; unmatched junction bases: 7. The CDR3 sequence: CASSWIRGDEQYF. In DNA, the CDR3 is TGTGCCAGCAGTTGGATACGGGGGGACGAGCAGTACTTC.

This chain uses TRBV2 with TRBJ2-1, with 11 bases matching TRBD2. Germline lookup yields CDR1 SNHLY and CDR2 FYNNEI. This CDR3 region has 15 residues. V shed 7 bases, J shed 5 bases, and the junction held 7 bases outside the gene matches. CDR3 loop: CASTVAGGPHNEQFF. CDR3 sequence (DNA): TGTGCCAGCACGGTAGCGGGGGGGCCCCACAATGAGCAGTTCTTC.

The chain combines TRBV7-2 with TRBJ2-1, with TRBD2 identical over 7 bases. The CDR3 sequence is 16 residues long. CDR1 and CDR2 from the germline V gene are SGHTA and FQGNSA. V lost 0 bases, J lost 4 bases, and 6 bases stayed unmatched. CDR3 nucleotides: TGTGCCAGCAGCTTAGCGTCCAGCGGGGAATACAATGAGCAGTTCTTC. It specifies CASSLASSGEYNEQFF.

The CDR3 region is CASSSRGLGSRPEAFF. CDR3 DNA sequence: TGTGCCAGCAGTAGCAGGGGGCTTGGGTCTCGGCCTGAAGCTTTCTTT. J is TRBJ1-1 and V is TRBV28, with 8 bases fitting TRBD1. This CDR3 is 16 amino acids long. Trimming at V came to 5 bases and at J to 6 bases, leaving 14 bases not matched to a gene. Germline CDR1 and CDR2: MDHEN and SYDVKM.

This clone was observed a handful of times. The chain is built from TRBV10-3 and TRBJ2-5; 8 bases align to TRBD1. The V segment lost 6 bases and the J segment 3 bases; nucleotides outside the gene matches: 0. The CDR3 consists of 12 residues. Germline V gene data show CDR1 as ENHRY and CDR2 as SYGVKD. The CDR3 region is CAIRDREETQYF. The CDR3 DNA reads TGTGCCATCAGGGACAGGGAAGAGACCCAGTACTTC.

This chain joins TRBV10-3 and TRBJ2-2, with D perhaps TRBD2 (7 bases). CDR3 length: 14 residues. The germline V and J ends were trimmed by 11 bases and 7 bases, with 20 bases remaining between them. Germline CDR1 ENHRY, CDR2 SYGVKD. The CDR3 nucleotides read TGTGCCCACCGTGGGGGGGGGCAGGGCGGGGAGCTGTTTTTT. It is translated as CAHRGGGQGGELFF.

This rearrangement joins TRBV25-1 to TRBJ2-1; 8 nucleotides align to TRBD2. The CDR3 extends over 18 amino acids. The ends lost 1 base at V and 5 bases at J; junction bases unmatched: 13. CDR1 is MGHDK, CDR2 SYGVNS, per germline. The CDR3 sequence is CASSESQGARGVNNEQFF. The DNA for the CDR3 is TGTGCCAGCAGTGAATCCCAAGGTGCGCGGGGGGTGAACAATGAGCAGTTCTTC.

The V and J genes are TRBV7-3 and TRBJ2-4, with D unresolved. Per germline, CDR1 SGHTA and CDR2 FQGTGA. CDR3 size: 14 residues. Trimming pared 6 bases from V and 0 bases from J, leaving 9 bases between. CDR3 bases: TGTGCCAGCAGTCGTTCCTTAGCCAAAAACATTCAGTACTTC. Its translation: CASSRSLAKNIQYF.

The chain's CDR3 is CASSPQGRAYYNEQFF. For the CDR3, the DNA is TGTGCCAGCTCACCCCAGGGGCGGGCCTACTATAATGAGCAGTTCTTC. The J gene is TRBJ2-1, the V gene TRBV18, with TRBD1 as a possible D gene (6 bases). Germline CDR1 is KGHSH and CDR2 is LQKENI. The germline V and J ends were trimmed by 3 bases and 7 bases, with 19 bases remaining between them. The CDR3 length is 16 residues.

The count of this clone is one. The chain has TRBV10-3 and TRBJ1-1; possibly TRBD1 for D (6 bases). Germline values: CDR1 ENHRY, CDR2 SYGVKD. There are 11 residues in the CDR3. Trimming left V 4 bases short and J 12 bases short, with 12 bases between. Written as DNA, the CDR3 is TGTGCCATCAGTGGGGGGCAGGGCTCTTTCTTT. As protein: CAISGGQGSFF.

CDR3 protein: CASSLDWENAHEQFF. For the CDR3, the DNA is TGTGCCAGCAGCTTAGATTGGGAGAATGCCCATGAGCAGTTCTTC. The rearrangement uses TRBV11-3 and TRBJ2-1, with a possible D match to TRBD2 (5 bases). Germline-derived CDR1 and CDR2 are SGHNT and YENEEA. The CDR3 length is 15 residues. V was pared by 0 bases and J by 8 bases, with 14 bases between.

The gene calls are TRBV29-1 and TRBJ2-5; 12 bases agree with TRBD2. The germline gives CDR1 SQVTM, CDR2 ANQGSEA. Trimming at V came to 5 bases and at J to 4 bases, leaving 14 bases not matched to a gene. The length of the CDR3 is 17 residues. CDR3: CSVTPSSGRAPGETQYF. In nucleotides, the CDR3 is TGCAGCGTTACCCCCTCTAGCGGGAGGGCCCCAGGAGAGACCCAGTACTTC.

The CDR3 nucleotides are TGTGCCAGCAGCAGACGACCCGAGACAGGGCGTAATTCACCCCTCCACTTT. Protein sequence: CASSRRPETGRNSPLHF. The chain recombines TRBV5-6 with TRBJ1-6; TRBD1 agrees at 7 bases. With 4 bases clipped from V and 6 bases from J, the junction kept 13 bases outside the gene matches. The CDR3 is 17 amino acids. Germline V CDR1 and CDR2: SGHDT, YYEEEE.

This chain connects TRBV29-1 to TRBJ2-7; D is uncertain. The V gene's germline CDR1 is SQVTM and CDR2 ANQGSEA. This CDR3 comprises 14 residues. Trimming pared 6 bases from V and 1 base from J, leaving 16 bases between. Here the CDR3 reads CSVPTPGISYEQYF. The CDR3 DNA follows: TGCAGCGTGCCAACCCCAGGCATTTCCTACGAGCAGTACTTC.